This T cell receptor (beta chain) was captured by sequencing in a study of T cells after posttransplantation cyclophosphamide. Study outcomes and limitations: Donor CD8+ memory clones often dominated recipient blood repertoires at later times.

Some clones are missing from TCRdb's copy, which holds only in-frame ones; the method was immunoSEQ multiplex PCR. This sample comprises 40,000 to 55,000 clones, none seen once only. At least ten counts were recorded for this clone. What it binds is not known. The CDR3 totals 15 residues. In germline, CDR1 is LGHNA, CDR2 YNFKEQ. J was trimmed by 7 bases and V by 0 bases; bases with no gene match: 5. The sequence was collected from a middle-aged man in good health, CMV-negative, and a related stem cell transplant donor. Sequencing was done on a sample of PBMCs. The chain carries TRBV4-2 and TRBJ2-2; 7 bases agree with TRBD2. CDR3 protein: CASSQDLAVGGELFF. CDR3 coding DNA: TGTGCCAGCAGCCAAGATCTAGCGGTCGGCGGGGAGCTGTTTTTT.